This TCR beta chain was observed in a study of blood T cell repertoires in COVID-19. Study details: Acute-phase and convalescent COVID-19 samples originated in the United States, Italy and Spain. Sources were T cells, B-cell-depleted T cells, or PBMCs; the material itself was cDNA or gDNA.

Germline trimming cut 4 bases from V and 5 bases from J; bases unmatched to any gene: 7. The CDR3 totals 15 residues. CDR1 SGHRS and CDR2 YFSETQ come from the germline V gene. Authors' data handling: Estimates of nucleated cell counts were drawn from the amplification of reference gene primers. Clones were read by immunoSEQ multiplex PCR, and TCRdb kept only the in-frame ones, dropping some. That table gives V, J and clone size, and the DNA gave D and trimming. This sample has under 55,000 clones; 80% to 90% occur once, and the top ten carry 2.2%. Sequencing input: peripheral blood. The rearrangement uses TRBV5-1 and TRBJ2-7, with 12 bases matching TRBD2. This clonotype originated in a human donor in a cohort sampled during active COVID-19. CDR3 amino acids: CASSHLAGGQNEQYF. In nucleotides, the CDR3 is TGCGCCAGCAGCCACCTAGCGGGAGGGCAGAACGAGCAGTACTTC.